The present TCR beta chain was sequenced within a study of cytotoxic CD8 clonotypes in ibrutinib-treated CLL. Findings and caveats of the study: Against age-matched healthy donors, baseline clonality ran higher and tracked circulating CD8+ T-cell counts. Treatment left the uncommon public clonotypes either contracted or stable in frequency. Clonality was elevated at ibrutinib response and had returned toward baseline at progression.

Turning to this clone: Antigen unknown.

Method: immunoSEQ multiplex PCR; TCRdb's copy keeps in-frame clones and lacks some. The profile covers just over 35,000 clones, with over 70% appearing a single time and over 15% taken by the ten largest. Germline values: CDR1 MGHRA, CDR2 YSYEKL. The CDR3 sequence is 14 residues long. Trimming stripped 2 bases from V and 13 bases from J, with 20 bases between. This material consisted of PBMCs, taken at disease progression, from a patient treated with ibrutinib. The chain uses TRBV4-1 and TRBJ2-5, with D maybe TRBD1 (5 bases). The clonotype comes from a human donor with chronic lymphocytic leukemia. CDR3 nucleotides: TGCGCCAGCAGCCAACTAACGGACCGCCCAGGGTTGTACTTC. Translation gives CASSQLTDRPGLYF.